The next 14 T cell receptor beta chains were all read from a single sample in a study of memory CD8 T cells in hepatitis C reinfection. Here immunoSEQ multiplex PCR was the method, and the copy in TCRdb shows in-frame clones only, minus some. The sample lists just over 45,000 clones, 80% to 90% occurring once. Time point indicated: late/post reinfection, 12 to 24 weeks after detection. No in vitro expansion preceded TCR sequencing of the sorted cells. Specimen: naive CD8+ T cells sorted from blood. The receptor source for this set is a man between 18 and 35 years old with hepatitis C virus infection.

The chain links TRBV7-9 to TRBJ2-5; possible D gene TRBD1, 5 bases. CDR1 and CDR2 (germline): SEHNR, FQNEAQ (reference sequence). Trimming took off 0 bases at V and 2 bases at J, with 22 bases between the two ends. The CDR3 has 19 residues. The DNA of the CDR3 is TGTGCCAGCAGCTTAGCTTTGGGGCGTGCCGCCCCGTATCAAGAGACCCAGTACTTC. Its translation: CASSLALGRAAPYQETQYF.

This clone was counted between two and nine times. The chain carries TRBV10-1 and TRBJ2-2; D unclear. The CDR3 spans 14 residues. Germline V CDR1 and CDR2: WNHNN, SYGVQD (reference sequence). Trimming took off 3 bases at V and 0 bases at J, with 5 bases between the two ends. CDR3 protein: CASSESPNTGELFF. Here the CDR3 DNA reads TGCGCCAGCAGTGAAAGCCCGAACACCGGGGAGCTGTTTTTT.

The rearrangement joins TRBV7-9 to TRBJ2-5, with TRBD1 matching over 7 bases. Losses at the gene ends were 5 bases for V and 1 base for J; bases not matched to a gene: 4. CDR3 length: 14 residues. Germline loops: CDR1 SEHNR, CDR2 FQNEAQ (reference sequence). This chain's CDR3 is CASSPQGRQETQYF. The CDR3 bases are TGTGCCAGCAGCCCACAGGGGCGCCAAGAGACCCAGTACTTC.

A remark on this clone: At one end the junction does not follow the germline gene, possibly because of a read error. The chain employs TRBV19 and TRBJ2-7; perhaps TRBD1 as D (6 bases). This CDR3 comprises 14 residues. From germline, CDR1 is LNHDA and CDR2 SQIVND (reference sequence). DNA for the CDR3: TGTGCCAGGAGTAGTGGGGACAACTTGTGGGAGCAGTACTTC. Its translation: CARSSGDNLWEQYF.

J is TRBJ2-1 and V is TRBV5-1, with TRBD2 matching over 11 bases. Trimming removed 0 bases from V and 5 bases from J; junction bases left unmatched: 7. The CDR3 extends over 17 amino acids. Germline V CDR1 and CDR2: SGHRS, YFSETQ. The CDR3 sequence is CASSLALGLAANNEQFF. The CDR3 DNA reads TGCGCCAGCAGCTTGGCCTTGGGACTAGCGGCAAACAATGAGCAGTTCTTC.

In this sample, this clone turned up once. V is TRBV9 and J is TRBJ1-1; 9 nucleotides match TRBD1. The CDR3 has 14 residues. Germline CDR1 and CDR2: SGDLS and YYNGEE. Germline trimming cut 4 bases from V and 4 bases from J; bases unmatched to any gene: 5. The CDR3 spells CASSSGQGGTEAFF. The CDR3 DNA follows: TGTGCCAGCAGCTCGGGACAGGGAGGCACTGAAGCTTTCTTT.

This clone appeared a single time. V is TRBV19 and J is TRBJ2-7; possible D gene TRBD2, 6 bases. This CDR3 has 14 amino acids. Germline V gene sequence: CDR1 LNHDA, CDR2 SQIVND (reference sequence). V was trimmed by 4 bases and J by 1 base, leaving 11 bases between them. DNA of the CDR3: TGTGCCAGTAGTACCGGGACTGAATCCTACGAGCAGTACTTC. Translated: CASSTGTESYEQYF.

The V call is TRBV6-5, the J call TRBJ2-7, with TRBD1 matching 7 bases. The CDR3 contains 13 residues. Germline V lookup: CDR1 MNHEY, CDR2 SVGAGI. Germline trimming cut 8 bases from V and 7 bases from J; bases unmatched to any gene: 11. Here the CDR3 DNA reads TGTGCCAGCGGAGACAGGGCGGGTGGGGAGCAGTACGTC. It specifies CASGDRAGGEQYV.

This sequence joins TRBV7-9 and TRBJ2-7, with 7 bases lining up with TRBD2. Per germline, CDR1 SEHNR and CDR2 FQNEAQ (reference sequence). The CDR3 has 13 residues. V gave up 4 bases and J gave up 6 bases; unmatched junction bases: 6. CDR3 protein: CASSSAGVGEQYV. The CDR3 region has the DNA TGTGCCAGCAGCTCCGCGGGGGTTGGCGAGCAGTACGTC.

The gene calls are TRBV4-1 and TRBJ2-3; TRBD2 is a possible D gene (6 bases). The CDR3 is 15 residues long. The germline V gene encodes CDR1 MGHRA and CDR2 YSYEKL. V lost 2 bases to trimming and J lost 2 bases, with 11 bases between them. The CDR3 here is CASSQIGRTTDTQYF. The CDR3 nucleotides read TGCGCCAGCAGCCAAATAGGGAGGACCACAGATACGCAGTATTTT.

The chain employs TRBV7-9 and TRBJ1-3, with 7 bases fitting TRBD1. There are 15 residues in the CDR3. The germline V gene encodes CDR1 SEHNR and CDR2 FQNEAQ (reference sequence). J lost 11 bases, V lost 2 bases, and 12 bases had no gene match. CDR3 sequence reads: CASSLMDRTPDAIYF. CDR3 bases: TGTGCCAGCAGCTTAATGGACAGGACCCCCGACGCCATATATTTT.

The chain links TRBV7-2 to TRBJ1-1; D remains unclear. V lost 0 bases and J lost 5, with 7 bases in between. This CDR3 contains 13 residues. From germline, CDR1 is SGHTA and CDR2 FQGNSA. CDR3 protein: CASSLAGRTEAFF. CDR3 nucleotide sequence: TGTGCCAGCAGCTTAGCAGGGAGGACTGAAGCTTTCTTT.

This chain links TRBV6-1 with TRBJ2-7, with 9 bases identical to TRBD1. The J segment lost 4 bases and the V segment lost 1 base, leaving 11 bases of the junction unmatched. From germline, CDR1 is MNHNS and CDR2 SASEGT. The CDR3 covers 17 residues. The CDR3 nucleotides read TGTGCCAGCAGTGAAGGGCCGCCGGACAGGGGTTTATACGAGCAGTACGTC. Protein sequence: CASSEGPPDRGLYEQYV.

In nucleotides, the CDR3 is TGTGCCAGCAGCGATAGCGAGAGTTCCGGGGAGCTGTTTTTT. It yields the protein CASSDSESSGELFF. The chain carries TRBV7-8 and TRBJ2-2, with D perhaps matching TRBD2 (5 bases). Germline CDR1 is SGHVS and CDR2 is FQNEAQ. The CDR3 loop spans 14 amino acids. Trimming removed 5 bases at V and 6 bases at J, with 13 bases between.